This T cell receptor (beta chain) was documented in a study of shared clonotypes between healthy human individuals (dated by TCRdb to 2020 to 2021). Broadly, across the study: A couple of women and a few men aged 18 to 49 years were included in the cohort. Each donor's leukapheresis produced roughly between roughly 0.85 and 9 billion PBMCs. The study deeply sequenced blood TCR repertoires of about five healthy adults to estimate repertoire size and the extent of clonotype sharing between individuals. Different laboratories and diverse techniques were used to prepare libraries and sequence TCR repertoires, to increase sequencing depth and limit assay-specific biases. Summary of the overall study and its limitations: Sampling was restricted to blood, and TCR repertoires in tissue are likely to differ from TCR repertoires in blood. Pairwise subsampling indicated that sequencing depth was expected to affect the degree of clonotype sharing among donors. The genetic and exposure-history diversity represented was limited by the small number of donors.

Deletion took 4 bases off V and 8 bases off J, with a span of 10 bases between the germline ends. CDR1 and CDR2 were assigned from the germline V gene as SQVTM and ANQGSEA. There are 11 amino acids in the CDR3, from cysteine to phenylalanine inclusive. CDR3 DNA is the only sequence kept; it has 33 bases, read in frame from the first base. TCR CDR3 regions were amplified from genomic DNA by multiplex PCR using the deep immunoSEQ assay. Extracted genomic DNA from each cell subset was spread evenly across all wells of several immunoSEQ 96-well plates, with each plate serving as a replicate. For unsorted PBMC, 300 ng of genomic DNA, equivalent to approximately 30,000 T cell genomes, went into each replicate PCR. Ten immunoSEQ deep assay plates were used to sequence unsorted PBMC genomic DNA. The purified libraries were quantified using a Qubit 3.0 fluorometer, sized with a Bioanalyzer 2100, and then quantified again using the KAPA Library Quantification kit. Each immunoSEQ 96-well plate was sequenced on its own single-read 150-cycle Illumina NextSeq 550 flow cell. On the authors' methods: Because the immunoSEQ output held only junctional sequences and lacked quality scores, the filtering could not match the filtering applied to full-length reads. To assign V/J genes and CDR3, sequences were annotated using PyIR, a Python wrapper for IgBLAST v1.9, with IMGT germline references. Reads with weak V/J assignments (E-value above 1e-6), missing CDR3, stop codons, out-of-frame junctions, or ambiguous translated residues were removed. V3J clonotypes were defined by identical inferred V gene, J gene, and CDR3 amino acid sequence. To compute the percentage overlap between repertoires, the number of shared unique clonotypes was divided by the size of the smaller repertoire. Three approaches were used to assess repertoire richness: RTK rarefaction, the Chao1 estimator, and Recon v2.1 estimates of unobserved clonotypes. Drawn from immuneACCESS, this table holds only the in-frame rearrangements with V and J called that TCRdb kept. Clones are partly lost; checked studies trace under half to an unresolved V gene and leave the rest unexplained. V and J calls and clone size are as listed in that table; D and trimming were resolved from the DNA. This sample lists about 480,000 clones; 79% were detected once. In total, the top ten clones hold 10% to 15% of the sample.

The donors were healthy, HIV-negative adults with no recently reported acute infections or vaccinations. Only Caucasian adults living in Nashville, Tennessee, USA were represented among the donors. In the unsorted samples, some 100 million PBMCs were counted, and genomic DNA was extracted using the QIAamp DNA Blood Mini kit. Blood was collected by leukapheresis, and PBMCs were isolated by Ficoll-Histopaque density gradient centrifugation and then cryopreserved in liquid nitrogen vapor phase. With respect to this clone: What antigen it recognizes has not been identified. No clone much larger than this one lies a single base away; base qualities are absent.

The rearrangement joined TRBV29-1 to TRBJ2-3; a confident D gene designation cannot be given. The sequenced sample was PBMCs. This TCR was recovered from a woman in her thirties or forties in good health. Some clones in this sample may be carry-over from other donors' samples. The sequence in DNA is TGCAGCGTTGGGGTCGGGCCTACGCAGTATTTT. This translates into CSVGVGPTQYF.